This T cell receptor beta chain was identified in a study of response to subunit inactivated influenza vaccine (dated 2018 in TCRdb). Looking at the study overall: Deep quantitative profiling of the T cell receptor repertoire was used in the study to follow responses to a trivalent subunit inactivated influenza vaccine. Points the paper makes about the study in general: The authors suggested that each seasonal influenza vaccination may recruit only a limited number of new T cells.

The library was made by RT-PCR. TCRdb shows the sequencer as Illumina HiSeq 2500. In TCRdb, the public reads were trimmed at Q25 with fastp and aligned with MiXCR, with productive beta chains retained. Records with the same CDR3 protein are collapsed into one entry carrying the most frequent genes and DNA. This sample has about 310,000 distinct CDR3 sequences in its table, and about 20% of those were observed once. About a tenth of the sample rests with the top ten. As to this clonotype: The antigen this receptor binds is unknown. Base qualities are not recorded, but no much larger clone differs from it by a single base.

Clipping removes 6 bases from V and 0 bases from J, with 4 as the unmatched junction base count. There are 15 amino acids in the CDR3, from cysteine to phenylalanine inclusive. This entry keeps only the CDR3 DNA: 45 bases, framed from base 1. The germline V gene yields KGHDR for CDR1 and SFDVKD for CDR2. This sample comprised PBMCs from blood, obtained about 20 months after vaccination. This receptor chain uses TRBV24-1 and TRBJ2-1; 7 bases in between match TRBD2. This receptor was obtained from a man in his fifties or sixties who received an inactivated influenza vaccine. Donor details come from another sample of the same person, matched by shared clones. The CDR3 is CATSLGGISYNEQFF. The DNA sequence is TGTGCCACCAGTTTGGGGGGGATCTCCTACAATGAGCAGTTCTTC.